A selection of T cell receptor beta chains follows, all from one sample in a study of cytomegalovirus exposure and HLA in healthy donors. Method: immunoSEQ multiplex PCR; TCRdb's copy keeps in-frame clones and lacks some. This sample has about 64,000 clones; about 85% occur once, and the top ten carry approximately 11%. Sequenced material: PBMCs. All receptors derive from a female donor in good health and CMV-seronegative. The conserved cysteine and the conserved F or W are not part of the CDR3 here. Each record gives: J gene, V gene, CDR3 protein.

>TRBJ2-7|TRBV4-3
ASSQGTGYEQY
>TRBJ1-1|TRBV25-1
ASSEFTASSMNTEAF
>TRBJ2-7|TRBV13
ASSTGLAVEQY
>TRBJ2-7|TRBV5-1
ASSSGGSSYEQY
>TRBJ2-7|TRBV5-1
ASSLGQYEQY
>TRBJ2-2|TRBV7-3
ASSLTSGKSTGELF
>TRBJ2-7|TRBV27
ASSFSDSTYEQY
>TRBJ2-7|TRBV4-2
AVQVRFSYEQY
>TRBJ2-1|TRBV5-4
ASSTPGTGGNEQF
>TRBJ2-1|TRBV19
ASSNNHLRDRGNEQF
>TRBJ2-7|TRBV11-1
ASSHGLAGPYEQY
>TRBJ1-2|TRBV7-9
SSSSTGTGGNYGYT
>TRBJ2-7|TRBV27
ASGSTPSQGYEQY
>TRBJ1-2|TRBV7-3
ASSLSSTGKYGYT
>TRBJ1-4|TRBV28
ASSIPQGREKLF
>TRBJ2-2|TRBV18
ASSQASGSNGELF
>TRBJ2-5|TRBV19
ASSIDLLQETQY
>TRBJ1-1|TRBV19
ASSIRQLDTEAF
>TRBJ2-7|TRBV7-8
ASSSTSGVFREQY
>TRBJ2-7|TRBV6-1
ASSPADRGLGEQY
>TRBJ2-7|TRBV19
ASGREIGYEQY
>TRBJ1-2|TRBV25-1
ASSVRTGGYT
>TRBJ2-7|TRBV20-1
SGGTGNEQY
>.|TRBV29-1
SVTPGTGALEQY
>TRBJ2-5|TRBV7-9
ASAPSAETQY
>TRBJ2-7|TRBV19
ASSLTGSGEQY
>TRBJ1-1|TRBV6-5
ASSYSGGGRDEAF
>TRBJ2-2|TRBV7-9
ASSPLNTGELF
>TRBJ1-1|TRBV2
ASSSDRAEAF
>TRBJ2-6|TRBV28
ASSLRLAGANVLT
>TRBJ1-4|TRBV13
ASSLGSGQSNEKLF
>TRBJ1-4|TRBV19
ASTSFRGTNEKLF
>TRBJ1-3|TRBV6-1
ASSEAQQGDTIY
>TRBJ2-7|TRBV6-1
ASSERDRQNEQY
>TRBJ1-2|TRBV19
ASSSRQFDNYGYT
>TRBJ1-4|TRBV11-2
ASSPAYDSDNEKLF
>TRBJ1-2|TRBV5-1
ASSLVWGRDSLRGYT
>TRBJ2-7|TRBV10-1
ASSVLQGDSYEQY
>TRBJ2-7|TRBV2
ASSEAMTFSYEQY
>TRBJ2-2|TRBV6-5
ASSYLPGTGAGELF
>TRBJ2-7|TRBV19
ASSPQGTYEQY
>TRBJ2-2|TRBV9
ASSGGGPNTGELF
>TRBJ1-1|TRBV6-5
ASSSPNRGANTEAF
>TRBJ2-7|TRBV5-1
ASSSGESSYEQY
>TRBJ2-5|TRBV14
ASSQALGGSGLQETQY